This is a list of T cell receptor beta chains from one sample in a study of blood T cell repertoires in COVID-19. Produced via immunoSEQ multiplex PCR; TCRdb's table is partial and in-frame only. The top ten hold around a sixth of the sample, which has roughly 250,000 clones, roughly 84% seen once. Sequencing used peripheral blood. These receptors were obtained from a person aged 70 to 85 with COVID-19, enrolled during active disease. Each CDR3 is given with its conserved first and last residue. A D gene is named only where the DNA matches it firmly. Clone size appears in some rows only: once, few, many, or a class for an expanded clone.

d_call j_call clone_size v_call cdr3_nt cdr3_aa
TRBD1 TRBJ2-1 . TRBV9 TGTGCCAGCAGCGACAACCGGGACAGGACCGTCTATGAGCAGTTCTTC CASSDNRDRTVYEQFF
. TRBJ2-3 . TRBV21-1 TGTGCCAGGTGGGTGGAGTTCGGGAGCGACCCCACAGATACGCAGTATTTT CARWVEFGSDPTDTQYF
. TRBJ2-7 . TRBV7-2 TGTGCCAGCAGCTTAGCCGGGAACTACGAGCAGTACTTC CASSLAGNYEQYF
TRBD1 TRBJ1-1 . TRBV5-5 TGTGCCAGCAGCTTTTCAGAAGGGGGCAACACTGAAGCTTTCTTT CASSFSEGGNTEAFF
. TRBJ2-1 . TRBV5-4 TGTGCCAGCAGCTTGGAACGGGGTGAGCAGTTCTTC CASSLERGEQFF
TRBD2 TRBJ2-1 few TRBV9 TGTGCCAGTACCGGGACTAGCGGGAGCAATGAGCAGTTCTTC CASTGTSGSNEQFF
. TRBJ2-7 . TRBV6-4 TGTGCCAGCAGTGACGTCCTTCCCGGGGGTACCTACGAGCAGTACTTC CASSDVLPGGTYEQYF
TRBD2 TRBJ2-5 . TRBV2 TGTGCCAGCAGGGCGGGGGGTAGGTGGGTTGAGACCCAGTACTTC CASRAGGRWVETQYF
. TRBJ1-5 . TRBV6-6 TGTGCCAGCAGTCGACCTACGGGGTTGTCCATCAATCAGCCCCAGCATTTT CASSRPTGLSINQPQHF
. TRBJ2-5 few TRBV20-1 TGCAGTGCTAGTCCGACCGGGTCGAGAGAGACCCAGTACTTC CSASPTGSRETQYF
. TRBJ2-5 . TRBV3-1/TRBV3-2 TGTGCCAGCAGCCAATCTAGCGGAGGGGGACAAGAGACCCAGTACTTC CASSQSSGGGQETQYF
TRBD2 TRBJ2-7 . TRBV19 TGTGCCAGTAGTATCAGGGCGGCTAGCGGGACCTACGAGCAGTACTTC CASSIRAASGTYEQYF
TRBD2 TRBJ2-3 . TRBV11-3 TGTGCCAGCAGCTTAAGAGCGGGAGGGTTAGATACGCAGTATTTT CASSLRAGGLDTQYF
TRBD2 TRBJ2-1 . TRBV11-3 TGTGCCAGCAGCTTAAATTTAGCGGGAGATCCTGGAAATGAGCAGTTCTTC CASSLNLAGDPGNEQFF
TRBD1 TRBJ1-6 once TRBV7-9 TGTGCCAGCAGCTTAGGGGACAGGGGTGGTTCACCCCTCCACTTT CASSLGDRGGSPLHF
TRBD1 TRBJ1-2 . TRBV6-2/TRBV6-3 TGTGCCAGCAGCCACGGGACAGCTACGTATGGCTACACCTTC CASSHGTATYGYTF
. TRBJ2-1 . TRBV4-3 TGCGCCAGCAGCCAAACATCCTACAATGAGCAGTTCTTC CASSQTSYNEQFF
TRBD2 TRBJ2-7 . TRBV3-1/TRBV3-2 TGTGCCAGCAGCCAGGGACTAGCGGGATCCTACGAGCAGTACTTC CASSQGLAGSYEQYF
TRBD1 TRBJ1-2 . TRBV3-1/TRBV3-2 TGTGCCAGCAGCCAAGGGACAGGGGGCGGGGGCTGGACCTTC CASSQGTGGGGWTF
. TRBJ2-2 . TRBV6-2/TRBV6-3 TGTGCCAGCAGTTTCGCCGGGACTGGTACTCCGAACACCGGGGAGCTGTTTTTT CASSFAGTGTPNTGELFF
. TRBJ2-2 . TRBV9 TGTGCCAGCAGCGTAGGTCAGACTACCGGGGAGCTGTTTTTT CASSVGQTTGELFF
. TRBJ1-2 once TRBV6-2/TRBV6-3 TGTGCCAGCAGTTACTCGTATAGAACAGGGCGTAACTATGGCTACACCTTC CASSYSYRTGRNYGYTF
TRBD1 TRBJ1-5 . TRBV10-3 TGTGCCATCAGCCCGGGACAGGGAAGCAATCAGCCCCAGCATTTT CAISPGQGSNQPQHF
. TRBJ2-7 . TRBV6-6 TGTGCCAGCAGTCCTTCCGGGACACTTAGCTCCTACGAGCAGTACTTC CASSPSGTLSSYEQYF
. TRBJ2-1 . TRBV7-8 TGTGCCAGCAGCCCCCCGGGTAATGAGCAGTTCTTC CASSPPGNEQFF
. TRBJ2-7 . TRBV7-2 TGTGCCAGCAGCTTAGCTTCTCTACCCCCATACGAGCAGTACTTC CASSLASLPPYEQYF
. TRBJ2-7 . TRBV15 TGTGCCACCAGCAGTACAACACAGGGCTACGAGCAGTACTTC CATSSTTQGYEQYF
. TRBJ2-1 once TRBV7-2 TGTGCCAGCAGATTAGACAGGAGCTCCTACAATGAGCAGTTCTTC CASRLDRSSYNEQFF
. TRBJ2-5 . TRBV7-3 TGTGCCAGCAGCTCACAGGCTTCCGGAGAGACCCAGTACTTC CASSSQASGETQYF
. TRBJ1-2 once TRBV6-2/TRBV6-3 TGTGCCAGCAGCAGGACAGTTGGCTATGGCTACACCTTC CASSRTVGYGYTF
. TRBJ2-7 . TRBV5-1 TGCGCCAGCAGCTTGGCAACGGTCCCCTCCTACGAGCAGTACTTC CASSLATVPSYEQYF
TRBD2 TRBJ2-5 . TRBV7-8 TGTGCCAGCAGCTCGAGCGGGGGGTTTCAAGAGACCCAGTACTTC CASSSSGGFQETQYF
TRBD1 TRBJ1-1 few TRBV5-1 TGCGCCAGCAGCTTGATAACCGGGACAGGGGAGAAAGCTTTCTTT CASSLITGTGEKAFF
. TRBJ1-2 . TRBV5-8 TGTGCCAGCAGCTTGACGCTCAGGGGTAATATCTATGGCTACACCTTC CASSLTLRGNIYGYTF
TRBD1 TRBJ1-2 . TRBV28 TGTGCCAGCAGCGAAATACAGGGGGAATATGGCTACACCTTC CASSEIQGEYGYTF
. TRBJ1-4 . TRBV11-2 TGTGCCAGCAGCCTAAACCGTAGCCCCAATGAAAAACTGTTTTTT CASSLNRSPNEKLFF
TRBD1 TRBJ2-7 once TRBV28 TGTGCCAGCAGTCCGCCCGGGACAGGGAACGAGCAGTACTTC CASSPPGTGNEQYF
. TRBJ1-2 few TRBV5-1 TGCGCCAGCAGCTTCGGCGGTTCTAACTATGGCTACACCTTC CASSFGGSNYGYTF
TRBD2 TRBJ2-3 . TRBV2 TGTGCCAGCAGTGAACTTCCGGGACTAGCGGCCCCCACAGATACGCAGTATTTT CASSELPGLAAPTDTQYF
. TRBJ2-3 once TRBV12-3/TRBV12-4 TGTGCCAGCAGTCCAGGATCAGATACGCAGTATTTT CASSPGSDTQYF
TRBD1 TRBJ1-4 . TRBV2 TGTGCCAGCAGGACAGGGCCGTCAAAACTGTTTTTT CASRTGPSKLFF
TRBD1 TRBJ2-7 . TRBV25-1 TGTGCCAGCAGTGAGATCCGGGACAGGACGGACGAGCAGTACTTC CASSEIRDRTDEQYF
. TRBJ1-4 few TRBV9 TGTGCCAGCAGCGTGGGCTCCCAGGCAGGAGGGGAAAAACTGTTTTTT CASSVGSQAGGEKLFF
. TRBJ2-2 . TRBV11-2 TGTGCCAGCAGCTTAGTCGAGAATTCGGAGCTGTTTTTT CASSLVENSELFF
TRBD2 TRBJ2-2 . TRBV19 TGTGCCAGTAGGGGGTCGGGTGCGGGAGCCTCCGGGGAGCTGTTTTTT CASRGSGAGASGELFF
. TRBJ2-2 few TRBV6-4 TGTGCCAGCAGTGCCGCGGCCGGGGAGCTGTTTTTT CASSAAAGELFF
TRBD1 TRBJ1-1 . TRBV16 TGTGCCAGCAGCCATGACAGGGGGACTGAAGCTTTCTTT CASSHDRGTEAFF
. TRBJ1-2 . TRBV5-4 TGTGCCAGCAGCGTACGACAGTACTATGGCTACACCTTC CASSVRQYYGYTF
. TRBJ2-2 once TRBV10-3 TGTGCCATCAGGGCTTCACCGGACATTAACACCGGGGAGCTGTTTTTT CAIRASPDINTGELFF
TRBD2 TRBJ2-2 . TRBV20-1 TGCAGTGCTAGTACCGGGGGGGGCCGTTCCGGGGAGCTGTTTTTT CSASTGGGRSGELFF
. TRBJ1-5 few TRBV16 TGTGCCAGCAGCCAAACCGGGACATGGGTAAATCAGCCCCAGCATTTT CASSQTGTWVNQPQHF
TRBD1 TRBJ2-5 . TRBV28 TGTGCCAGCAGGGGACAGGGCGGAAAGACCCAGTACTTC CASRGQGGKTQYF
TRBD1 TRBJ1-3 . TRBV4-1 TGCGCCAGCAGCCAAGATGTTCAGGGGGCATTTTCGACGGGAAACACCATATATTTT CASSQDVQGAFSTGNTIYF
. TRBJ2-7 . TRBV7-2 TGTGCCAGCAGCTTAGGGGGGGAGGTCTCCTACGAGCAGTACTTC CASSLGGEVSYEQYF
TRBD1 TRBJ2-5 . TRBV5-1 TGCGCCAGCAGCCTAAGACAGGGACAAGAGACCCAGTACTTC CASSLRQGQETQYF
. TRBJ2-5 . TRBV10-3 TGTGCCATCAGACCTAGCCGAAACCAAGAGACCCAGTACTTC CAIRPSRNQETQYF
. TRBJ1-1 once TRBV7-2 TGTGCCAGCAGCTTAAGTTGGGGGCCGAACACTGAAGCTTTCTTT CASSLSWGPNTEAFF
. TRBJ2-5 . TRBV9 TGTGCCAGCAGCGTATTGTCGGGGAAAGAGACCCAGTACTTC CASSVLSGKETQYF